These T cell receptor beta chains were read from a single sample in a study of CD8 T cells in Susac syndrome. TCRdb fed the immunoSEQ multiplex PCR reads into MiXCR, producing one record per CDR3 protein. This table holds some 150,000 distinct CDR3 sequences, approximately 96% found once. The source material was CD4+ T cells from PBMCs. The source is a human donor with Susac syndrome. Both conserved end residues are part of each CDR3. A D gene is named only where the DNA matches it firmly. The size of a clone is reported for some rows only, either as once, few or many, or as a class for expanded clones.

D gene: NA
J gene: TRBJ2-7
V gene: TRBV28
clone size: NA
CDR3 protein: CASGYRDEQYF
CDR3 DNA: TGTGCCAGCGGTTACAGGGACGAGCAGTACTTC

D gene: NA
J gene: TRBJ1-2
V gene: TRBV6-2/TRBV6-3
clone size: NA
CDR3 protein: CASRSYRVGYTF
CDR3 DNA: TGTGCCAGCAGGAGTTACAGGGTCGGCTACACCTTC

D gene: TRBD2
J gene: TRBJ2-1
V gene: TRBV3-1
clone size: once
CDR3 protein: CASSQGGGNEQFF
CDR3 DNA: TGTGCCAGCAGCCAAGGCGGGGGGAATGAGCAGTTCTTC

D gene: NA
J gene: TRBJ2-7
V gene: TRBV29-1
clone size: NA
CDR3 protein: CSASGLSGGEQYF
CDR3 DNA: TGCAGCGCCTCCGGTCTTTCCGGTGGCGAGCAGTACTTC

D gene: NA
J gene: TRBJ1-2
V gene: TRBV27
clone size: NA
CDR3 protein: CASSPREGRAYGYTF
CDR3 DNA: TGTGCCAGCAGTCCCAGGGAGGGCAGGGCCTACGGCTACACCTTC

D gene: NA
J gene: TRBJ2-5
V gene: TRBV29-1
clone size: NA
CDR3 protein: CSVEVHSQETQYF
CDR3 DNA: TGCAGCGTTGAAGTCCACAGCCAAGAGACCCAGTACTTC

D gene: NA
J gene: TRBJ2-2
V gene: TRBV4-1
clone size: once
CDR3 protein: CASMGRVGTGELFF
CDR3 DNA: TGCGCCAGCATGGGTAGGGTAGGGACCGGGGAGCTGTTTTTT

D gene: NA
J gene: TRBJ2-7
V gene: TRBV24-1
clone size: once
CDR3 protein: CATKDWDVPYEQYF
CDR3 DNA: TGTGCCACCAAGGACTGGGACGTCCCCTACGAGCAGTACTTC

D gene: NA
J gene: TRBJ2-5
V gene: TRBV25-1
clone size: NA
CDR3 protein: CASSTPGQGGETQYF
CDR3 DNA: TGTGCCAGCAGTACCCCGGGGCAGGGTGGAGAGACCCAGTACTTC

D gene: NA
J gene: TRBJ1-5
V gene: TRBV2
clone size: NA
CDR3 protein: CASSYRAGSNQPQHF
CDR3 DNA: TGTGCCAGCAGTTACAGGGCTGGGAGCAATCAGCCCCAGCATTTT

D gene: NA
J gene: TRBJ1-1
V gene: TRBV7-9
clone size: NA
CDR3 protein: CASSFDGNTEAFF
CDR3 DNA: TGTGCCAGCAGCTTTGACGGGAACACTGAAGCTTTCTTT

D gene: TRBD2
J gene: TRBJ2-2
V gene: TRBV2
clone size: NA
CDR3 protein: CASSPLAGLNTGELFF
CDR3 DNA: TGTGCCAGCAGTCCTCTAGCGGGACTGAACACCGGGGAGCTGTTTTTT

D gene: NA
J gene: TRBJ2-3
V gene: TRBV3-1
clone size: NA
CDR3 protein: CASSHYSSGRRTDTQYF
CDR3 DNA: TGTGCCAGCAGCCATTACTCCTCGGGACGCCGCACAGATACGCAGTATTTT

D gene: NA
J gene: TRBJ1-3
V gene: TRBV6-1
clone size: NA
CDR3 protein: CASSEVITYSGNTIYF
CDR3 DNA: TGTGCCAGCAGTGAAGTCATAACCTACTCTGGAAACACCATATATTTT

D gene: TRBD1
J gene: TRBJ2-5
V gene: TRBV18
clone size: NA
CDR3 protein: CASSPRGQGFQETQYF
CDR3 DNA: TGTGCCAGCTCACCACGGGGACAGGGGTTTCAAGAGACCCAGTACTTC

D gene: NA
J gene: TRBJ1-1
V gene: TRBV19
clone size: NA
CDR3 protein: CASSIQAMNTEAFF
CDR3 DNA: TGTGCCAGTAGTATCCAGGCTATGAACACTGAAGCTTTCTTT

D gene: NA
J gene: TRBJ1-1
V gene: TRBV20-1
clone size: NA
CDR3 protein: CSAREAGTGNTEAFF
CDR3 DNA: TGCAGTGCTAGAGAGGCCGGGACGGGGAACACTGAAGCTTTCTTT

D gene: TRBD1
J gene: TRBJ2-5
V gene: TRBV15
clone size: NA
CDR3 protein: CATSRRTGGETQYF
CDR3 DNA: TGTGCCACCAGCCGCCGGACAGGGGGGGAGACCCAGTACTTC

D gene: TRBD1
J gene: TRBJ2-3
V gene: TRBV20-1
clone size: NA
CDR3 protein: CSAPDEGQGADTQYF
CDR3 DNA: TGCAGTGCTCCGGATGAGGGACAGGGAGCAGATACGCAGTATTTT

D gene: NA
J gene: TRBJ1-3
V gene: TRBV4-1
clone size: NA
CDR3 protein: CASSQGLLGGNTIYF
CDR3 DNA: TGCGCCAGCAGCCAGGGGCTCTTGGGTGGAAACACCATATATTTT

D gene: TRBD2
J gene: TRBJ2-5
V gene: TRBV28
clone size: NA
CDR3 protein: CASQAGVRETQYF
CDR3 DNA: TGTGCCAGTCAGGCGGGAGTACGGGAGACCCAGTACTTC

D gene: NA
J gene: TRBJ2-3
V gene: TRBV24-1
clone size: NA
CDR3 protein: CATSDPASSDTQYF
CDR3 DNA: TGTGCCACCAGTGATCCGGCTAGCTCAGATACGCAGTATTTT

D gene: NA
J gene: TRBJ1-1
V gene: TRBV7-8
clone size: NA
CDR3 protein: CASSLFGNMNTEAFF
CDR3 DNA: TGTGCCAGCAGCTTATTTGGAAACATGAACACTGAAGCTTTCTTT

D gene: NA
J gene: TRBJ1-3
V gene: TRBV6-2/TRBV6-3
clone size: NA
CDR3 protein: CASSYSTVGNTIYF
CDR3 DNA: TGTGCCAGCAGTTACTCCACCGTCGGAAACACCATATATTTT

D gene: TRBD1
J gene: TRBJ1-2
V gene: TRBV18
clone size: NA
CDR3 protein: CASSPRTGDSYGYTF
CDR3 DNA: TGTGCCAGCTCACCCCGGACAGGGGATTCCTATGGCTACACCTTC

D gene: NA
J gene: TRBJ2-1
V gene: TRBV28
clone size: NA
CDR3 protein: CASSMQQGRNEQFF
CDR3 DNA: TGTGCCAGCAGTATGCAACAGGGTCGCAATGAGCAGTTCTTC

D gene: TRBD1
J gene: TRBJ2-5
V gene: TRBV5-1
clone size: NA
CDR3 protein: CASSWTGGYGETQYF
CDR3 DNA: TGCGCCAGCAGCTGGACAGGGGGCTATGGGGAGACCCAGTACTTC

D gene: TRBD1
J gene: TRBJ1-2
V gene: TRBV5-6
clone size: NA
CDR3 protein: CASSFPGAGGLGYTF
CDR3 DNA: TGTGCCAGCAGCTTCCCCGGGGCAGGGGGGCTTGGCTACACCTTC

D gene: NA
J gene: TRBJ1-4
V gene: TRBV2
clone size: NA
CDR3 protein: CASHRAPGEKLFF
CDR3 DNA: TGTGCCAGCCACCGGGCTCCGGGGGAAAAACTGTTTTTT

D gene: NA
J gene: TRBJ1-6
V gene: TRBV6-5
clone size: NA
CDR3 protein: CASTQKPRVTPLHF
CDR3 DNA: TGTGCCAGCACCCAAAAACCCCGAGTAACACCCCTCCACTTT

D gene: NA
J gene: TRBJ2-1
V gene: TRBV7-7
clone size: once
CDR3 protein: CASSQERTSYNEQFF
CDR3 DNA: TGTGCTAGCAGCCAAGAGCGGACCTCCTACAATGAGCAGTTCTTC

D gene: NA
J gene: TRBJ1-1
V gene: TRBV20-1
clone size: NA
CDR3 protein: CSTAAAGNTEAFF
CDR3 DNA: TGCAGTACCGCCGCGGCTGGGAACACTGAAGCTTTCTTT

D gene: NA
J gene: TRBJ1-5
V gene: TRBV7-2
clone size: NA
CDR3 protein: CASSTRGGNQPQHF
CDR3 DNA: TGTGCCAGCAGCACCAGGGGCGGCAATCAGCCCCAGCATTTT

D gene: TRBD2
J gene: TRBJ2-7
V gene: TRBV27
clone size: NA
CDR3 protein: CASSPSGTSRYEQYF
CDR3 DNA: TGTGCCAGCTCCCCCTCGGGGACTAGCCGCTACGAGCAGTACTTC

D gene: TRBD2
J gene: TRBJ2-5
V gene: TRBV20-1
clone size: NA
CDR3 protein: CSANGGGGRELKTQYF
CDR3 DNA: TGCAGTGCCAACGGTGGGGGAGGGAGGGAATTGAAGACCCAGTACTTC

D gene: NA
J gene: TRBJ2-1
V gene: TRBV18
clone size: NA
CDR3 protein: CASSPRGSGDLPKGEQFF
CDR3 DNA: TGTGCCAGCTCACCACGGGGATCCGGGGACTTACCGAAGGGTGAGCAGTTCTTC

D gene: NA
J gene: TRBJ2-1
V gene: TRBV7-3
clone size: few
CDR3 protein: CASSLGPAGEQFF
CDR3 DNA: TGTGCCAGCAGCTTAGGGCCAGCCGGTGAGCAGTTCTTC

D gene: NA
J gene: TRBJ2-7
V gene: TRBV12-3/TRBV12-4
clone size: once
CDR3 protein: CASSLNPAYEQYF
CDR3 DNA: TGTGCCAGCAGTTTAAACCCGGCTTACGAGCAGTACTTC

D gene: NA
J gene: TRBJ1-2
V gene: TRBV6-6
clone size: NA
CDR3 protein: CASSYSGYNTF
CDR3 DNA: TGTGCCAGCAGTTATTCTGGGTACAATACCTTC

D gene: TRBD2
J gene: TRBJ2-1
V gene: TRBV20-1
clone size: once
CDR3 protein: CSARSRGGAGVAHEQFF
CDR3 DNA: TGCAGTGCTAGATCCCGGGGGGGAGCGGGAGTCGCCCATGAGCAGTTCTTC

D gene: NA
J gene: TRBJ2-1
V gene: TRBV7-9
clone size: NA
CDR3 protein: CASSLEGGSNEQFF
CDR3 DNA: TGTGCCAGCAGCTTAGAGGGAGGTTCGAATGAGCAGTTCTTC

D gene: NA
J gene: TRBJ1-1
V gene: TRBV7-9
clone size: NA
CDR3 protein: CASSFGAQFPTEAFF
CDR3 DNA: TGTGCCAGCAGCTTCGGGGCTCAATTCCCCACTGAAGCTTTCTTT

D gene: NA
J gene: TRBJ2-5
V gene: TRBV29-1
clone size: NA
CDR3 protein: CSVAAETQYF
CDR3 DNA: TGCAGCGTTGCCGCTGAGACCCAGTACTTC

D gene: TRBD1
J gene: TRBJ1-4
V gene: TRBV4-1
clone size: NA
CDR3 protein: CASSQDWGTGVEKLFF
CDR3 DNA: TGCGCCAGCAGCCAAGATTGGGGGACAGGGGTTGAAAAACTGTTTTTT

D gene: NA
J gene: TRBJ1-2
V gene: TRBV4-1
clone size: NA
CDR3 protein: CASSQTSGWDYGYTF
CDR3 DNA: TGCGCCAGCAGCCAAACATCAGGGTGGGACTATGGCTACACCTTC

D gene: NA
J gene: TRBJ2-6
V gene: TRBV3-1
clone size: NA
CDR3 protein: CASSRGPNSGANVLTF
CDR3 DNA: TGTGCCAGCAGCCGGGGGCCTAACTCTGGGGCCAACGTCCTGACTTTC

D gene: TRBD1
J gene: TRBJ2-1
V gene: TRBV29-1
clone size: NA
CDR3 protein: CSADRGHNEQFF
CDR3 DNA: TGCAGCGCAGACAGGGGCCACAATGAGCAGTTCTTC

D gene: TRBD2
J gene: TRBJ2-1
V gene: TRBV5-1
clone size: NA
CDR3 protein: CASSRGLADANNEQFF
CDR3 DNA: TGCGCCAGCAGCCGAGGACTAGCGGACGCAAACAATGAGCAGTTCTTC

D gene: TRBD1
J gene: TRBJ2-4
V gene: TRBV4-1
clone size: NA
CDR3 protein: CASSRPGQGNIQYF
CDR3 DNA: TGCGCCAGCAGCCGACCGGGACAGGGCAACATTCAGTACTTC

D gene: TRBD2
J gene: TRBJ2-1
V gene: TRBV12-3/TRBV12-4
clone size: NA
CDR3 protein: CASSTTNTGTSGLPGEFF
CDR3 DNA: TGTGCCAGCAGTACGACCAATACCGGGACTAGCGGCTTACCAGGGGAGTTCTTC

D gene: TRBD2
J gene: TRBJ2-3
V gene: TRBV11-2
clone size: NA
CDR3 protein: CASSPYQPLAGGTDTQYF
CDR3 DNA: TGTGCCAGCAGCCCATACCAGCCACTAGCGGGAGGCACAGATACGCAGTATTTT

D gene: TRBD2
J gene: TRBJ2-1
V gene: TRBV18
clone size: NA
CDR3 protein: CASSAASGSYNEQFF
CDR3 DNA: TGTGCCAGCTCAGCCGCTAGCGGATCCTACAATGAGCAGTTCTTC

D gene: NA
J gene: TRBJ1-2
V gene: TRBV7-9
clone size: NA
CDR3 protein: CASSLTGDIYGYTF
CDR3 DNA: TGTGCCAGCAGCTTGACGGGAGATATCTATGGCTACACCTTC

D gene: NA
J gene: TRBJ1-1
V gene: TRBV18
clone size: NA
CDR3 protein: CASSPLHRTEEAFF
CDR3 DNA: TGTGCCAGCTCACCACTTCACAGAACAGAAGAAGCTTTCTTT